This T cell receptor (beta chain) was sequenced during a study of response to subunit inactivated influenza vaccine. Comment on this clonotype: What it binds is unknown.

Trimming took 3 bases from V and 4 from J, leaving 16 bases between them. This CDR3 is built from 15 residues. CDR1 and CDR2 from the germline V gene are DFQATT and SNEGSKA (reference sequence). Each CDR3 protein is one row after TCRdb ran MiXCR on the RT-PCR reads. The table records fewer than 800,000 distinct CDR3 sequences, approximately 14% of them present only once. Study-level findings and limits: The authors proposed limited new T cell recruitment per seasonal influenza vaccination.

This sequence was found in a man aged 50 to 59 who received an inactivated influenza vaccine. The source was PBMCs from blood, collected 11 to 12 days after vaccination. The rearrangement uses TRBV20-1 and TRBJ2-1; tentatively, D is TRBD1 or TRBD2 (5 bases each). CDR3 protein: CSARGRSTGYNEQFF. For the CDR3, the DNA is TGCAGTGCTAGGGGACGGTCGACGGGATACAATGAGCAGTTCTTC.